A single sample is the source of the 23 T cell receptor beta chains below, sequenced in a study of T cell clonality in common variable immunodeficiency. Sequenced by immunoSEQ multiplex PCR; TCRdb stores in-frame clones only, minus some. Observed are about 52,000 clones, no singletons, with the top ten taking 5.4%. The sample was peripheral blood mononuclear cells. The receptor source for this set is a person aged 18 to 70 in good health.

This clone was recorded many times. The read ends 3 residues before the CDR3 terminus; that terminus is restored from the germline J gene. The gene calls are TRBV12-3 or TRBV12-4 and TRBJ2-7; TRBD1 is a possible D gene (6 bases). The CDR3 extends over 14 amino acids. The germline V and J ends were trimmed by 4 bases and 0 bases, with 10 bases remaining between them. CDR3 loop: CASSSRDTSYEQYF. Incomplete CDR3 DNA: TGTGCCAGCAGTTCCCGGGACACCTCCTACGAG.

This clone was seen repeatedly, ten times or more. The read gets to within 3 residues of the CDR3 end, and the germline J gene fills in the rest. The chain is built from TRBV2 and TRBJ2-7; D might be TRBD2 (6 bases). V shed 4 bases and J shed 5 bases, with 21 bases lying between them. Germline V gene lookup returns CDR1 SNHLY and CDR2 FYNNEI. The CDR3 covers 16 residues. CDR3 DNA, as far as it was read: TGTGCCAGCAGTGGGTTCGGTCAGGGAGGTATGAACGAG. It codes for CASSGFGQGGMNE. The full CDR3 sequence reads CASSGFGQGGMNEQYF.

At least ten counts were recorded for this clone. The CDR3 is cut off 3 residues early in the read; its end comes from the germline J gene. The genes are TRBV5-1 and TRBJ2-1; D gene uncertain. Germline assignment: CDR1 SGHRS and CDR2 YFSETQ. Trimming took off 2 bases at V and 1 base at J, with 7 bases between the two ends. The CDR3 length is 14 residues. CDR3 sequence: CASSFSWSYNEQFF. Incomplete CDR3 DNA: TGCGCCAGCAGCTTCAGTTGGTCCTACAATGAG.

This clone was picked up many times. The read comes to an end 3 residues before the CDR3 does, leaving the germline J gene to fill in the end. J is TRBJ2-1 and V is TRBV7-2; 10 positions agree with TRBD2. The V gene end was trimmed by 0 bases and the J gene end by 4 bases; junction bases not matched to a gene: 6. The germline gives CDR1 SGHTA, CDR2 FQGNSA. The CDR3 consists of 17 residues. Here the CDR3 reads CASSLASSGSGYNEQFF. CDR3 DNA, as far as it was read: TGTGCCAGCAGCTTAGCATCTAGCGGGAGCGGGTACAATGAG. The full variable domain, its missing parts supplied by reference TRBV7-2 and TRBJ2-1, is GAGVSQSPSNKVTEKGKDVELRCDPISGHTALYWYRQSLGQGLEFLIYFQGNSAPDKSGLPSDRFSAERTGGSVSTLTIQRTQQEDSAVYLCASSLASSGSGYNEQFFGPGTRLTVL.

In this sample, this clone turned up many times. Sequencing ends 3 residues short of the CDR3 end; the germline J gene provides the rest. The chain carries TRBV20-1 and TRBJ1-2, with D possibly TRBD1 on 5 matching bases. Germline V gene lookup returns CDR1 DFQATT and CDR2 SNEGSKA (reference sequence). The CDR3 is made up of 15 amino acids. Trimming pared 6 bases from V and 7 bases from J, leaving 24 bases between. CDR3 bases read: TGCAGTGCCGGCACTGTTCGTTCGGGGGAAAGTGGC. This encodes CSAGTVRSGESG. The complete CDR3 protein is CSAGTVRSGESGYTF.

This clone was recorded at least ten times. The CDR3 bases that were read are TGTGCCAGCAGCAAAGTCGCCTGGACAGGGTCATTCACAGATACG. It translates to CASSKVAWTGSFTDT. The CDR3 as a whole reads CASSKVAWTGSFTDTQYF. V is TRBV7-8 and J is TRBJ2-3; 8 bases match TRBD1. Read sequence stops 3 residues before the CDR3 end, and the germline J gene provides the missing end. The V gene end was trimmed by 5 bases and the J gene end by 2 bases; junction bases not matched to a gene: 15. The CDR3 has 18 amino acids. CDR1 and CDR2 from the germline V gene are SGHVS and FQNEAQ.

Worth noting for this clone: The read halts 3 residues ahead of the CDR3 end, with the missing end drawn from the germline J gene. V gene TRBV2 combines with J gene TRBJ2-3; D is unresolved. Trimming took 8 bases from V and 4 from J, leaving 7 bases between them. The germline gives CDR1 SNHLY, CDR2 FYNNEI. The CDR3 contains 11 residues. The CDR3 spells CASGAADTQYF. The sequenced CDR3 bases are TGTGCCAGCGGTGCGGCAGATACG.

The table lists this clone with many counts. The CDR3 end lies 3 residues beyond the end of the read and is filled in from the germline J gene. The J gene is TRBJ1-2, the V gene TRBV5-1; no firm D call. The CDR3 consists of 14 residues. Germline values: CDR1 SGHRS, CDR2 YFSETQ. Trimming took off 0 bases at V and 3 bases at J, with 9 bases between the two ends. The CDR3 protein is CASSLAIRDYGYTF. CDR3 bases read: TGCGCCAGCAGCTTGGCCATCCGGGACTATGGC.

In its sample, this clone was seen many times. The CDR3 extends 3 residues past the end of the read, so its final part is completed from the germline J gene. The rearrangement uses TRBV20-1 and TRBJ2-3; 7 nucleotides agree with TRBD2. Germline CDR1 reads DFQATT; CDR2 reads SNEGSKA (reference sequence). The CDR3 runs to 16 residues. With 0 bases clipped from V and 3 bases from J, the junction kept 9 bases outside the gene matches. CDR3 DNA (partial): TGCAGTGCTAGAGATCTTGCGGGAGTGGCAACAGATACG. Translating gives CSARDLAGVATDT. In full, the CDR3 is CSARDLAGVATDTQYF.

The CDR3: CASSLVTGNGNTIYF. The part of the CDR3 DNA that was read is TGTGCCAGCAGCTTAGTGACAGGGAACGGAAACACC. The rearrangement uses TRBV13 and TRBJ1-3; TRBD1 matches 7 bases. The read terminates 3 residues before the CDR3 end, so the remaining end is supplied by the germline J gene. Trimming removed 1 base from V and 4 bases from J; junction bases left unmatched: 4. This CDR3 comprises 15 residues. Germline V gene lookup returns CDR1 PRHDT and CDR2 FYEKMQ (reference sequence).

This clone was counted at least ten times. The read ends 3 residues shy of where the CDR3 ends; the end is completed using the germline J gene. V gene TRBV2 combines with J gene TRBJ1-4; 7 bases agree with TRBD1. There are 17 residues in the CDR3. Trimming cost V 0 bases and J 3 bases; bases outside gene matches: 7. Germline values: CDR1 SNHLY, CDR2 FYNNEI. The CDR3 region is CASSEALRGRANEKLFF. The sequenced part of the CDR3 DNA is TGTGCCAGCAGTGAAGCATTGAGGGGGCGAGCTAATGAAAAA.

This clone was recorded at least ten times. The covered CDR3 bases are TGCAGTGCACGTTACGGCTGGGGCACCTACGAG. This sequence encodes CSARYGWGTYE. The CDR3 reads in full as CSARYGWGTYEQYF. The chain employs TRBV20-1 and TRBJ2-7; possible D gene TRBD1, 5 bases. Sequencing ends 3 residues short of the CDR3 end; the germline J gene provides the rest. Between the trimmed V and J ends, which lost 6 bases and 2 bases, there was a span of 17 bases. The CDR3 has 14 amino acids. CDR1 DFQATT and CDR2 SNEGSKA come from the germline V gene (reference sequence).

This clone appeared many times. The sequence runs out 3 residues before the end of the CDR3; the remainder is reconstructed from the germline J gene. The V call is TRBV18, the J call TRBJ2-2, with D perhaps matching TRBD1 (6 bases). This CDR3 is built from 16 residues. V shed 3 bases and J shed 2 bases, with 13 bases lying between them. The V gene's germline CDR1 is KGHSH and CDR2 LQKENI. The CDR3 sequence is CASSPPGQINTGELFF. CDR3 DNA, as far as it was read: TGTGCCAGCTCACCTCCCGGACAGATAAACACCGGGGAG.

This clone was found many times. The sequence runs out 3 residues before the end of the CDR3; the remainder is reconstructed from the germline J gene. V is TRBV5-1 and J is TRBJ2-7, with 9 bases matching TRBD2. The trim removed 0 bases at V and 2 bases at J, leaving 9 bases unmatched. Per germline, CDR1 SGHRS and CDR2 YFSETQ. CDR3 length: 17 amino acids. The CDR3 bases that were read are TGCGCCAGCAGCTTGGCTAGCGGGACCGTCCTCCCCTACGAG. Amino acids: CASSLASGTVLPYE. The entire CDR3 protein is CASSLASGTVLPYEQYF.

This clone was counted many times. The CDR3 end falls 3 residues outside the read, so it is completed with the germline J gene. This sequence joins TRBV10-3 and TRBJ2-3; weak D call: TRBD2 (6 bases). V was trimmed by 6 bases and J by 5 bases, leaving 12 bases between them. Germline V gives CDR1 ENHRY, CDR2 SYGVKD. This CDR3 spans 13 amino acids. CDR3 sequence: CAISTPSVDTQYF. The sequenced part of the CDR3 DNA is TGTGCCATCAGCACGCCTAGCGTAGATACG.

This clone was seen repeatedly, ten times or more. The read stops 3 residues short of the end of the CDR3; the missing end is completed from the germline J gene. This chain joins TRBV12-5 and TRBJ1-6; TRBD1 aligns across 7 bases. Germline V gene lookup returns CDR1 LGHNT and CDR2 FRNRAP. Losses at the gene ends were 6 bases for V and 5 bases for J; bases not matched to a gene: 4. CDR3 length equals 14 residues. CDR3 DNA, as far as it was read: TGTGCTAGTGGCGCCGGGACAGATAATTCACCC. Its protein is CASGAGTDNSP. The complete CDR3 sequence is CASGAGTDNSPLHF.

This clone was detected many times. The read gets to within 3 residues of the CDR3 end, and the germline J gene fills in the rest. The rearrangement joins TRBV19 to TRBJ1-5; a weak D match, TRBD1 (5 bases). The CDR3 runs 13 residues. Germline V gene data show CDR1 as LNHDA and CDR2 as SQIVND (reference sequence). With 4 bases removed from V and 7 bases from J, the gap between germline ends came to 11 bases. CDR3: CASSTGPKQPQHF. Partial CDR3 DNA: TGTGCCAGTAGTACAGGGCCTAAACAGCCC.

This clone has at least ten counts. Sequencing ends 3 residues short of the CDR3 end; the germline J gene provides the rest. This chain uses TRBV20-1 with TRBJ2-2, with TRBD2 matching over 14 bases. CDR3 length: 18 residues. Per the germline V gene, CDR1 is DFQATT and CDR2 is SNEGSKA (reference sequence). The J segment lost 3 bases and the V segment lost 3 bases, leaving 9 bases of the junction unmatched. The covered CDR3 bases are TGCAGTGCTAGTCTGACTAGCGGGAGGGCCCGGGACACCGGGGAG. Translated, it gives CSASLTSGRARDTGE. In full, the CDR3 is CSASLTSGRARDTGELFF.

This clone came up many times. The CDR3 goes on 3 residues after the read ends, and that part is filled in from the germline J gene. This rearrangement joins TRBV20-1 to TRBJ1-2; the D is unclear. Germline V gene sequence: CDR1 DFQATT, CDR2 SNEGSKA (reference sequence). The CDR3 extends over 13 amino acids. Deletions cut 3 bases from V and 0 bases from J, with 8 bases between. CDR3 DNA, as far as it was read: TGCAGTGCTAGGTCAGTCACTAACTATGGC. Its translation: CSARSVTNYG. The entire CDR3 sequence reads CSARSVTNYGYTF.

Ten or more counts support this clone. The missing CDR3 end, 3 residues past where the read stops, is filled in from the germline J gene. The chain has TRBV5-4 and TRBJ2-7, with TRBD1 matching 7 bases. V dropped 4 bases and J dropped 2; count of bases not matched to a gene: 6. Germline lookup yields CDR1 SGHNT and CDR2 YYREEE (reference sequence). There are 14 residues in the CDR3. The chain's CDR3 is CASSRWGQTYEQYF. CDR3 DNA (partial): TGTGCCAGCAGCAGATGGGGACAGACCTACGAG. Looking up the rest from reference TRBV5-4 and TRBJ2-7 gives the full variable domain: ETGVTQSPTHLIKTRGQQVTLRCSSQSGHNTVSWYQQALGQGPQFIFQYYREEENGRGNFPPRFSGLQFPNYSSELNVNALELDDSALYLCASSRWGQTYEQYFGPGTRLTVT.

This clone was detected many times. The CDR3 is cut off 3 residues early in the read; its end comes from the germline J gene. The chain is built from TRBV7-8 and TRBJ2-7; 8 nucleotides agree with TRBD2. CDR3 length: 16 residues. The V gene end was trimmed by 0 bases and the J gene end by 4 bases; junction bases not matched to a gene: 8. CDR1 and CDR2 from the germline V gene are SGHVS and FQNEAQ. The covered CDR3 bases are TGTGCCAGCAGCTTAGCCGTTGCGGGAGGATCATACGAG. Its protein is CASSLAVAGGSYE. The whole CDR3 sequence is CASSLAVAGGSYEQYF.

There are a few counts of this clone. The read stops 3 residues short of the end of the CDR3; the missing end is completed from the germline J gene. This sequence joins TRBV20-1 and TRBJ2-3; D perhaps matches TRBD2 (6 bases). The CDR3 is made up of 12 amino acids. V lost 8 bases and J 2 bases, leaving 11 bases between the germline ends. Germline CDR1 is DFQATT and CDR2 is SNEGSKA (reference sequence). CDR3 loop: CSTGDSTDTQYF. The DNA read from the CDR3 is TGCAGTACTGGGGACTCCACAGATACG.

This clone has ten or more counts. Read sequence stops 3 residues before the CDR3 end, and the germline J gene provides the missing end. Other DNA sequences within the sample encode an identical CDR3. This chain uses TRBV19 with TRBJ2-7; D is unresolved. Germline V gene lookup returns CDR1 LNHDA and CDR2 SQIVND (reference sequence). The CDR3 totals 12 residues. Trimming shortened V by 6 bases and J by 2 bases, and 8 bases separated the two germline ends. CDR3 bases read: TGTGCCAGTAGCCCAGGAGCCTACGAG. Encoded protein: CASSPGAYE. The CDR3, in full, reads CASSPGAYEQYF.